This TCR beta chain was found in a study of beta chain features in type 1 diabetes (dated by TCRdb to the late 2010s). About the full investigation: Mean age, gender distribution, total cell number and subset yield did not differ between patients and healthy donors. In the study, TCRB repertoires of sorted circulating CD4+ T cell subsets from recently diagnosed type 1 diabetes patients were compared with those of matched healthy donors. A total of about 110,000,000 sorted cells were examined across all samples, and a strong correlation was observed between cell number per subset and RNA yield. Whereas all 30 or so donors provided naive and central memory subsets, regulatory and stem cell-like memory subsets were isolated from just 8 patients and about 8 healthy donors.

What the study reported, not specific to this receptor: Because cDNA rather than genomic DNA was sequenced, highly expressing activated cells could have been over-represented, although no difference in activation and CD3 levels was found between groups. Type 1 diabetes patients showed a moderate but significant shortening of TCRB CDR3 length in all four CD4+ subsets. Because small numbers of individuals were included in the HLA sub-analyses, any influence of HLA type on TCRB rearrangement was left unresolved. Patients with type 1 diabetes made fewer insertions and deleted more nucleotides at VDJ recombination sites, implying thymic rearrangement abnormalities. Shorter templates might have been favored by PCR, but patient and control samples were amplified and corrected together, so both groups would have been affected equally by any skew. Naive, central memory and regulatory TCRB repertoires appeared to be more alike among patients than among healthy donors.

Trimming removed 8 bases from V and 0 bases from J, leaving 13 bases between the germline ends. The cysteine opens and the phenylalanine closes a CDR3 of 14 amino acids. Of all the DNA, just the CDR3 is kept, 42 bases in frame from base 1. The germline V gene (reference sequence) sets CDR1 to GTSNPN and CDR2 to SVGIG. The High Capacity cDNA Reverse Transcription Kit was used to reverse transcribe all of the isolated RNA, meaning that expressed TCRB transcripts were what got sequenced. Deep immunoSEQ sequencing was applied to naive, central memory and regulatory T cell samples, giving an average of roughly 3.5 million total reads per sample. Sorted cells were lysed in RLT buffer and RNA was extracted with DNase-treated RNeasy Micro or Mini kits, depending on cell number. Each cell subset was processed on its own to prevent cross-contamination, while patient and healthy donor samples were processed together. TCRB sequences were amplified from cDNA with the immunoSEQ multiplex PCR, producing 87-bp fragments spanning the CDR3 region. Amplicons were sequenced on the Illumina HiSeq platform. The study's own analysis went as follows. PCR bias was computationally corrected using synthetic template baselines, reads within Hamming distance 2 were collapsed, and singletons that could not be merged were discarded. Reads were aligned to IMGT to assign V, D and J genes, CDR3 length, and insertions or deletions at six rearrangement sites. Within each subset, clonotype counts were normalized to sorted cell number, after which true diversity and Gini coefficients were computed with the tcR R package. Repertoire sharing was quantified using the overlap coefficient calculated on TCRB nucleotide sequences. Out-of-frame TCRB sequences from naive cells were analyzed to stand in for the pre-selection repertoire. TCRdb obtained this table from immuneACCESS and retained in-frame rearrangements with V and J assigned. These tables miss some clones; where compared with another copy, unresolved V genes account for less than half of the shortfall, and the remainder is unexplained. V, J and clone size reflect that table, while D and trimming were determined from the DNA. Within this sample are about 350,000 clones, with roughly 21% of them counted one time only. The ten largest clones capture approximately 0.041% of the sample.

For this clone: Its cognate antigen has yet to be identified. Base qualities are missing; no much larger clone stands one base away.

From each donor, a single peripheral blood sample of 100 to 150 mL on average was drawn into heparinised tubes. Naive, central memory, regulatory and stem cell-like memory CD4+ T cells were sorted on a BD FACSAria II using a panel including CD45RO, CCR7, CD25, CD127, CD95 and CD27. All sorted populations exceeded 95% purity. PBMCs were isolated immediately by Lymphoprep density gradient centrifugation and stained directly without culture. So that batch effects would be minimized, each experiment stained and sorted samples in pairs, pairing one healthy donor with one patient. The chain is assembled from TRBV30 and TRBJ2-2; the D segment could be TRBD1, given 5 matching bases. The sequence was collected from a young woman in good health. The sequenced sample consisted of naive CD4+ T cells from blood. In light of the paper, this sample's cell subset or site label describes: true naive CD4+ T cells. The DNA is TGTGCCACCCTGAAGGGGACGAACACCGGGGAGCTGTTTTTT. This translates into CATLKGTNTGELFF.